This T cell receptor (beta chain) emerged from a study of T cells in Graves' hyperthyroidism and ophthalmopathy (dated by TCRdb to the late 2010s). For the study in its entirety: Peripheral blood was collected at initial diagnosis, before any treatment. TCR V-J signatures able to tell the groups apart were searched for in a discovery cohort of 90 to 100 patients, of whom 40 to 45 had Graves' ophthalmopathy and roughly 57 had stable Graves' hyperthyroidism. The study also compared thyroid tissue and blood T-cell repertoires from 5 to 7 Graves' hyperthyroidism patients. After blood sampling, hyperthyroidism patients were treated with methimazole at a starting dose of 30 mg daily, and ophthalmopathy patients were treated with high-dose intravenous methylprednisolone. Prospective prediction of ophthalmopathy was tested in an independent validation cohort consisting of some 20 hyperthyroidism patients and 17 patients who later progressed to ophthalmopathy. The 100 or so discovery patients were divided at random into training and test sets in a 7:3 ratio. TCR Vbeta CDR3 sequencing of 130 to 150 peripheral blood samples (about 45 ophthalmopathy, 75 or so hyperthyroidism and approximately 17 progressor patients) is reported in the paper.

This clonotype showed up many times. No antigen is known for it. Base qualities are not provided; no much larger clone lies one nucleotide away. The TCR beta CDR3 regions were amplified from the RNA transcripts. A first-round RT-PCR of the TCR CDR3 used the HTBI primer set with the Qiagen OneStep RT-PCR kit. Libraries were constructed in a second round of multiplex PCR, after which size selection and purification were carried out. Paired-end sequencing of the libraries was performed with 100 bp reads on an Illumina HiSeq2000. Under the source paper's analysis protocol: SOAPnuke was used to process the raw data, throwing out any read that contained adapters or uncalled bases, had a mean Phred below 15, or lacked an exact constant-primer or identifier match. High-quality paired reads were merged using COPE v1.2.5, and each unique nucleotide sequence was defined as a clonotype. MiTCR v1.1 was used to align the clonotypes against IMGT TRBV, TRBD and TRBJ reference segments. Analysis was restricted to V-J combinations with a frequency above 0.0001, which covered about 99% of repertoires. A TCS score was defined as the ratio of F50 (clonal expansion) to E x V (chaos), with BLOSUM62-based TCRdist applied between CDR3 peptides within each V-J. Welch's t-statistics and random forest reduced 450 to 600 V-J features to roughly 13, which were used in a naive Bayes classifier (R e1071). In-frame beta chains were kept once TCRdb had trimmed the public reads at Q25 with fastp and called clones with MiXCR. Rows matching on CDR3 protein sequence are summarized as one entry with the most common DNA and genes. The V and J calls follow TCRdb's processing rather than the paper's. The sample yields under 400,000 distinct CDR3 sequences; 21% were counted once. The leading ten clones occupy around 48% of the sample.

The investigation overall reported the following: No statistical method was used to set the sample size in advance, and investigators knew the group allocation. A 13 V-J signature model separated ophthalmopathy from stable hyperthyroidism, with approximately 86% sensitivity and roughly 82% specificity in cross-validation and 80%/75% in testing. In validation, progression to ophthalmopathy was predicted by the model with almost 71% sensitivity and roughly 72% specificity, a median of approximately 6.5 months before onset. Most expanded thyroid clonotypes (frequency above 0.001) were also found in blood, which suggests that blood repertoires may mirror thyroid immune responses.

Stable Graves' hyperthyroidism was defined as the absence of progression to ophthalmopathy over 18 months of follow-up. Hyperthyroidism patients were aged 18 to 65 years and newly diagnosed, with disease duration of less than 2 months. The study excluded patients with uncontrolled infections, other autoimmune diseases, pregnancy or lactation. Diagnoses were established on the basis of clinical symptoms, serum thyroxine and TRAb, thyroid ultrasound, and orbital computed tomography. PBMCs were separated from roughly 10 ml of fresh peripheral blood using Ficoll-Paque density gradient centrifugation. Total RNA was extracted with Trizol reagent, and quality was checked on an Agilent 2100 Bioanalyzer. This sequence was found in a woman between 50 and 59 years old with Graves' hyperthyroidism. The sample comprised blood.

CDR3 loop: CASKKWNLVTLGEQYF. The bases are TGTGCCAGCAAAAAATGGAATCTCGTAACGTTGGGCGAGCAGTACTTC. In this chain, TRBV6-1 is recombined with TRBJ2-7; the D gene cannot be resolved reliably. CDR1 and CDR2, per the germline V gene, are MNHNS and SASEGT. The CDR3, from cysteine to phenylalanine, totals 16 residues. Only the CDR3 part of the read is kept: 48 bases, read in frame from the first base. V and J are truncated by 7 bases and 6 bases respectively, leaving an intervening sequence of 25 bases.